The sequence of this T cell receptor (beta chain) was determined in a study of blood T cell repertoires in COVID-19. Germline V gene sequence: CDR1 MGHRA, CDR2 YSYEKL. The CDR3 runs to 16 residues. The V end was cut by 0 bases, the J end by 0 bases, with 9 bases between. For this clone: The identical CDR3 is also encoded by other nucleotide sequences in the sample.

Repertoires were generated with immunoSEQ multiplex PCR, while TCRdb's copy carries only in-frame clones and drops some. This sample has about 460,000 clones; around nine tenths occur once, and the top ten carry 6.5% to 8.5%. Categorization into cohorts depended on clinical history that participants reported. This clonotype was sampled from a woman aged 60-70 years who had recovered from COVID-19. The chain joins TRBV4-1 to TRBJ1-5; the D gene is possibly TRBD1 (6 bases). The material sequenced was PBMCs or T cells enriched from blood (not recorded which). CDR3 residues: CASSQEGGNSNQPQHF. CDR3 DNA: TGCGCCAGCAGCCAAGAAGGGGGAAATAGCAATCAGCCCCAGCATTTT.